The sequence of this T cell receptor (beta chain) was determined in a study of cytomegalovirus exposure and HLA in healthy donors. Study-wide context: Around 79 million unique TCRs, all from HLA-typed donors, were included in an early release of the data.

PCR employed 60 Vbeta and 13 Jbeta primers. Measured with immunoSEQ multiplex PCR; TCRdb has only the in-frame clones, and not every one. The sample shows around 61,000 clones, 70% to 85% of them seen only once. Comments on this clone: Its antigen remains unknown.

Points from the study as a whole: Some TCR beta chains (around 180 of them) were listed as cytomegalovirus-associated.

Germline V gives CDR1 WNHNN, CDR2 SYGVQD (reference sequence). V was pared by 6 bases and J by 5 bases, with 11 bases of the junction left unmatched. This CDR3 has 15 residues. The sequence derives from a man aged 35 to 55 in good health and CMV-seronegative. Sequencing input: PBMCs. The chain joins TRBV10-1 to TRBJ2-5; TRBD1 agrees at 8 bases. The CDR3 DNA reads as TGCGCCAGCAGCGCCGGACAGGGTATTAAGGAGACCCAGTACTTC. Translating gives CASSAGQGIKETQYF.